These 31 T cell receptor beta chains were all obtained from the same sample, sequenced in a study of siplizumab effects on memory and regulatory T cells. Only in-frame clones appear in the TCRdb table, and some are missing; sequencing was by immunoSEQ multiplex PCR. Counted here are approximately 52,000 clones, around 97% occurring once; the ten biggest clones make up roughly 0.6%. Source material: naive CD4+ T cells sorted from blood. Every receptor here comes from a human donor in good health.

This chain uses TRBV4-1 with TRBJ1-4, with no clear D. The CDR3 runs to 12 residues. V shed 4 bases and J shed 8 bases, with 8 bases lying between them. Germline V gives CDR1 MGHRA, CDR2 YSYEKL. DNA for the CDR3: TGCGCCAGCAGCCGAAGTATAGAAAAACTGTTTTTT. It encodes CASSRSIEKLFF.

This clone has only one observation. In DNA form, the CDR3 reads TGCAGCGTTGCAGGGGGGAGGGCAGGAAGCACTGAAGCTTTCTTT. As protein: CSVAGGRAGSTEAFF. This chain joins TRBV29-1 and TRBJ1-1; 7 bases map to TRBD1. The CDR3 consists of 15 residues. Germline CDR1 is SQVTM and CDR2 is ANQGSEA. With 4 bases clipped from V and 4 bases from J, the junction kept 12 bases outside the gene matches.

This clone was counted once. J is TRBJ1-4 and V is TRBV11-2; 7 nucleotides agree with TRBD1. From germline, CDR1 is SGHAT and CDR2 FQNNGV. V lost 4 bases and J lost 8; bases outside the gene matches: 7. The CDR3 has 14 residues. This chain's CDR3 is CASSSRQGGEKLFF. The DNA of the CDR3 is TGTGCCAGCAGCTCGAGACAGGGAGGGGAAAAACTGTTTTTT. Based on the CDR3 plus reference TRBV11-2 and TRBJ1-4, the full variable domain is EAGVAQSPRYKIIEKRQSVAFWCNPISGHATLYWYQQILGQGPKLLIQFQNNGVVDDSQLPKDRFSAERLKGVDSTLKIQPAKLEDSAVYLCASSSRQGGEKLFFGSGTQLSVL.

The genes are TRBV5-6 and TRBJ1-1; no reliable D call. Trimming stripped 1 base from V and 2 bases from J, with 3 bases between. Germline loops: CDR1 SGHDT, CDR2 YYEEEE. The CDR3 is 12 amino acids. The CDR3 coding sequence is TGTGCCAGCAGCTTGCTTAACACTGAAGCTTTCTTT. This encodes CASSLLNTEAFF.

The chain combines TRBV28 with TRBJ2-3, with 11 bases matching TRBD2. Looked up from germline, CDR1 is MDHEN and CDR2 is SYDVKM. CDR3 size: 16 residues. V was pared by 1 base and J by 6 bases, with 6 bases of the junction left unmatched. Here the CDR3 reads CASSLSYLAGGDTQYF. The CDR3 DNA reads as TGTGCCAGCAGTTTATCGTATTTAGCGGGGGGGGATACGCAGTATTTT.

The gene calls are TRBV5-5 and TRBJ2-3, with D tentatively TRBD2 (6 bases). V lost 5 bases to trimming and J lost 4 bases, with 17 bases between them. This CDR3 spans 15 amino acids. Germline V gene lookup returns CDR1 SGHKS and CDR2 YYEKEE (reference sequence). The CDR3 DNA sequence: TGTGCCAGCAGTTTAGACTGGGGGAGGTCAGATACGCAGTATTTT. It translates to CASSLDWGRSDTQYF.

The J gene is TRBJ2-7, the V gene TRBV5-6; D call uncertain. With 1 base removed from V and 2 bases from J, the gap between germline ends came to 4 bases. The CDR3 has 12 residues. Germline V lookup: CDR1 SGHDT, CDR2 YYEEEE. The CDR3 protein is CASSLLTYEQYF. In DNA, the CDR3 is TGTGCCAGCAGCTTGCTTACCTACGAGCAGTACTTC.

The CDR3, as DNA: TGTGCCTGGAGTGGGTCATTAGGAGATACGCAGTATTTT. It specifies CAWSGSLGDTQYF. The genes are TRBV30 and TRBJ2-3, with D uncertain. Germline assignment: CDR1 GTSNPN and CDR2 SVGIG (reference sequence). The CDR3 length is 13 residues. Trimming took 1 base from V and 5 from J, leaving 10 bases between them.

V gene TRBV6-4 combines with J gene TRBJ2-1, with a tentative D call TRBD2 (5 bases). With 0 bases removed from V and 8 bases from J, the gap between germline ends came to 8 bases. Germline-derived CDR1 and CDR2 are MRHNA and SNTAGT. The CDR3 is made up of 13 amino acids. The CDR3 DNA reads TGTGCCAGCAGTGACTCCTTCGGGGATGAGCAGTTCTTC. This gives the protein CASSDSFGDEQFF.

The chain employs TRBV7-9 and TRBJ2-1, with D uncertain. V lost 0 bases, J lost 7 bases, and 7 bases lay in between. CDR1 and CDR2 (germline): SEHNR, FQNEAQ (reference sequence). There are 13 residues in the CDR3. In DNA form, the CDR3 reads TGTGCCAGCAGCTTAGCGGCAGCGAATGAGCAGTTCTTC. Its protein is CASSLAAANEQFF. The full variable domain, rest sourced from reference TRBV7-9 and TRBJ2-1, is DTGVSQNPRHKITKRGQNVTFRCDPISEHNRLYWYRQTLGQGPEFLTYFQNEAQLEKSRLLSDRFSAERPKGSFSTLEIQRTEQGDSAMYLCASSLAAANEQFFGPGTRLTVL.

The V call is TRBV7-2, the J call TRBJ2-7; tentative D call: TRBD2 (6 bases). CDR1 and CDR2 from the germline V gene are SGHTA and FQGNSA. Trimming removed 3 bases from V and 2 bases from J, with 8 bases in between. The CDR3 length is 13 residues. The CDR3 is CASSFLAPYEQYF. In DNA form, the CDR3 reads TGTGCCAGCAGCTTCCTAGCGCCCTACGAGCAGTACTTC.

CDR3 nucleotides: TGTGCCAGCAGCCAAGGGGGCAGAAGCACAGATACGCAGTATTTT. This gives the protein CASSQGGRSTDTQYF. The rearrangement links TRBV14 to TRBJ2-3; possibly TRBD1 for D (5 bases). V shed 1 base and J shed 0 bases, with 8 bases lying between them. The CDR3 contains 15 residues. The germline V gene encodes CDR1 SGHDN and CDR2 FVKESK.

The V gene is TRBV9, the J gene TRBJ2-1; the match to TRBD2 covers 8 bases. There are 16 residues in the CDR3. CDR1 is SGDLS, CDR2 YYNGEE, per germline. Unmatched junction bases numbered 8, after V lost 3 bases and J lost 3 bases. The CDR3 region is CASSERLAPHYNEQFF. CDR3 sequence (DNA): TGTGCCAGCAGCGAGCGACTAGCGCCCCACTACAATGAGCAGTTCTTC.

V usage is TRBV19 and J usage is TRBJ1-4; 9 bases fit TRBD1. The CDR3 is made up of 14 amino acids. J gave up 8 bases and V 4 bases, and 5 bases lay outside the gene matches. From germline, CDR1 is LNHDA and CDR2 SQIVND (reference sequence). In nucleotides, the CDR3 is TGTGCCAGTAGTACTACAGGGGGCGGAGAAAAACTGTTTTTT. Amino acids: CASSTTGGGEKLFF. The whole variable domain, filled in from reference TRBV19 and TRBJ1-4, reads DGGITQSPKYLFRKEGQNVTLSCEQNLNHDAMYWYRQDPGQGLRLIYYSQIVNDFQKGDIAEGYSVSREKKESFPLTVTSAQKNPTAFYLCASSTTGGGEKLFFGSGTQLSVL.

The rearrangement links TRBV5-1 to TRBJ1-5; 8 nucleotides match TRBD1. J gave up 9 bases and V 5 bases, and 7 bases lay outside the gene matches. The length of the CDR3 is 13 residues. Looked up from germline, CDR1 is SGHRS and CDR2 is YFSETQ. CDR3 nucleotide sequence: TGCGCCAGCAGTTTCGACAGGGGAGGGCCCCAGCATTTT. It translates to CASSFDRGGPQHF.

The chain couples TRBV11-3 to TRBJ2-2, with a weak D call TRBD1 (5 bases). The CDR3 spans 15 residues. Per germline, CDR1 SGHNT and CDR2 YENEEA. V was clipped by 6 bases and J by 6 bases, with 17 bases between them. The CDR3 region is CASSIRLQGPGELFF. The CDR3 DNA reads TGTGCCAGCAGTATCCGGCTCCAGGGTCCCGGGGAGCTGTTTTTT.

This clone has only one observation. This rearrangement joins TRBV7-9 to TRBJ1-4; D possibly corresponds to TRBD1 (6 bases). In germline, CDR1 is SEHNR, CDR2 FQNEAQ (reference sequence). Between the trimmed V and J ends, which lost 5 bases and 8 bases, there was a span of 24 bases. The CDR3 consists of 17 residues. As DNA, the CDR3 is TGTGCCAGCAGCGCCCCGGGTGGGGGGACAAGGCGAGAAAAACTGTTTTTT. Its protein is CASSAPGGGTRREKLFF.

The V call is TRBV12-5, the J call TRBJ2-1; 7 bases match TRBD2. The CDR3 totals 15 residues. Germline V gene sequence: CDR1 LGHNT, CDR2 FRNRAP. After removal of 3 bases from V and 2 bases from J, the junction contained 4 bases not matched to a gene. The chain's CDR3 is CASGLGREAYNEQFF. The CDR3 DNA reads TGTGCTAGTGGTTTAGGTCGGGAGGCCTACAATGAGCAGTTCTTC.

This chain joins TRBV30 and TRBJ2-7; the D is unclear. The CDR3 runs 11 residues. Germline CDR1 GTSNPN, CDR2 SVGIG (reference sequence). Trimming removed 4 bases from V and 7 bases from J, with 11 bases in between. CDR3 in amino acids: CAWTEDIEQYF. CDR3 nucleotide sequence: TGTGCCTGGACTGAGGATATAGAGCAGTACTTC.

The chain combines TRBV5-1 with TRBJ2-3; 8 bases map to TRBD1. The CDR3 spans 12 residues. The J segment lost 6 bases and the V segment lost 4 bases, leaving 1 base of the junction unmatched. Germline V gives CDR1 SGHRS, CDR2 YFSETQ. CDR3 in amino acids: CASSRQGDTQYF. Here the CDR3 DNA reads TGCGCCAGCAGCCGACAGGGGGATACGCAGTATTTT.

CDR3 nucleotides: TGCGCCAGCAGCCAAGCGTGGACAGGAGACTCTGGAAACACCATATATTTT. Its protein product is CASSQAWTGDSGNTIYF. This chain uses TRBV4-3 with TRBJ1-3, with 7 bases fitting TRBD1. Per germline, CDR1 LGHNA and CDR2 YSLEER. The CDR3 covers 17 residues. With 1 base clipped from V and 0 bases from J, the junction kept 6 bases outside the gene matches.

The rearrangement uses TRBV13 and TRBJ1-1, with a weak D call TRBD1 (5 bases). The germline V and J ends were trimmed by 5 bases and 10 bases, with 20 bases remaining between them. CDR3 length: 14 amino acids. Germline loops: CDR1 PRHDT, CDR2 FYEKMQ (reference sequence). This chain's CDR3 is CASSQQRGAGRAFF. CDR3 in DNA: TGTGCCAGCAGCCAGCAGCGGGGCGCGGGGAGAGCTTTCTTT.

This rearrangement joins TRBV19 to TRBJ2-1; a possible D gene is TRBD1 (6 bases). In germline, CDR1 is LNHDA, CDR2 SQIVND (reference sequence). The CDR3 runs to 14 residues. The V end lost 3 bases, the J end lost 2 bases, and 8 bases lay between the germline ends. The CDR3 reads CASSMSGAYNEQFF. The CDR3 region has the DNA TGTGCCAGTAGTATGTCAGGGGCCTACAATGAGCAGTTCTTC.

V is TRBV7-2 and J is TRBJ2-1; tentative D call: TRBD2 (5 bases). This CDR3 is built from 13 residues. V dropped 4 bases and J dropped 6 bases, with 10 bases sitting between them. Germline CDR1 is SGHTA and CDR2 is FQGNSA. CDR3 bases: TGTGCCAGCAGCTATCGGGGTCGCAATGAGCAGTTCTTC. It translates to CASSYRGRNEQFF.

The genes are TRBV5-1 and TRBJ1-6; TRBD1 might be the D (6 bases). Germline V lookup: CDR1 SGHRS, CDR2 YFSETQ. This CDR3 spans 16 amino acids. V was clipped by 0 bases and J by 4 bases, with 11 bases between them. As DNA, the CDR3 is TGCGCCAGCAGCTTGGAACTTGGACAGTATAATTCACCCCTCCACTTT. Amino acid sequence: CASSLELGQYNSPLHF.

The V call is TRBV2, the J call TRBJ2-5; D ambiguous. The CDR3 length is 14 residues. Germline V gene lookup returns CDR1 SNHLY and CDR2 FYNNEI. The V and J ends lost 2 bases and 0 bases respectively, with 7 bases between them. CDR3 bases: TGTGCCAGCAGTGAAATTGGGAACCAAGAGACCCAGTACTTC. It yields the protein CASSEIGNQETQYF.

This sequence joins TRBV7-3 and TRBJ2-1; tentatively, D is TRBD1 or TRBD2 (7 bases each). From germline, CDR1 is SGHTA and CDR2 FQGTGA. There are 15 residues in the CDR3. Trimming took off 2 bases at V and 5 bases at J, with 13 bases between the two ends. CDR3 in DNA: TGTGCCAGCAGCTTAGGGAGGGGGCATCACAATGAGCAGTTCTTC. This sequence encodes CASSLGRGHHNEQFF.

This chain joins TRBV7-2 and TRBJ2-3, with D perhaps given as TRBD1 or TRBD2 (6 bases each). V lost 1 base, J lost 7 bases, and 15 bases lay in between. The CDR3 contains 15 residues. Looked up from germline, CDR1 is SGHTA and CDR2 is FQGNSA. This CDR3 is CASSLEVEGVNTQYF. The CDR3 DNA follows: TGTGCCAGCAGCTTAGAGGTGGAGGGGGTGAATACGCAGTATTTT.

The gene calls are TRBV4-1 and TRBJ2-1; TRBD2 matches at 8 bases. With V trimmed by 1 base and J by 10 bases, 15 bases remained unmatched. The CDR3 runs 17 residues. Germline V gives CDR1 MGHRA, CDR2 YSYEKL. The CDR3 region has the DNA TGCGCCAGCAGCCAAGCGTCCCAGCGGGAGCCCCTCCGCGAGCAGTTCTTC. Translated, it gives CASSQASQREPLREQFF.

The chain uses TRBV4-1 and TRBJ2-6; TRBD1 or TRBD2 may be the D gene (6 bases each). Trimming stripped 1 base from V and 1 base from J, with 8 bases between. Germline CDR1 MGHRA, CDR2 YSYEKL. This CDR3 has 16 amino acids. DNA of the CDR3: TGCGCCAGCAGCCAAGTAGGGGGGTCTGGGGCCAACGTCCTGACTTTC. It encodes CASSQVGGSGANVLTF.

A remark on this clone: Other DNA sequences in this specimen translate into the identical CDR3. The chain carries TRBV18 and TRBJ2-3, with TRBD1 matching over 9 bases. Losses at the gene ends were 4 bases for V and 1 base for J; bases not matched to a gene: 0. CDR3 length: 14 amino acids. Germline values: CDR1 KGHSH, CDR2 LQKENI. CDR3 sequence reads: CASSRDRGTDTQYF. CDR3 DNA: TGTGCCAGCTCACGGGACAGGGGCACAGATACGCAGTATTTT.